At least ten counts were recorded for the clone carrying this T cell receptor beta chain. Its antigen is still unknown. The data stem from a study of beta chain features in type 1 diabetes. Findings and limits, study-wide: The VDJ junctions of type 1 diabetes patients carried fewer insertions and more deletions.

Every bit of the isolated RNA underwent reverse transcription, so sequencing read expressed TCRB transcripts. Method: immunoSEQ multiplex PCR; TCRdb's copy keeps in-frame clones and lacks some. The profile shows 140,000 or so clones, 8% to 13% of them singletons. The receptor's source is a man aged 18 to 29 in good health. The sample taken for sequencing was naive CD4+ T cells from blood.

CDR3 DNA sequence: TGTGCCAGCAGCCCGACGGACACCTACGAGCAGTACTTC. Protein: CASSPTDTYEQYF. The chain couples TRBV7-9 to TRBJ2-7; D is perhaps TRBD1 (5 bases). The CDR3 covers 13 residues. The ends were cut back, 5 bases at V and 2 bases at J, with 10 bases in the middle. Germline-derived CDR1 and CDR2 are SEHNR and FQNEAQ (reference sequence).